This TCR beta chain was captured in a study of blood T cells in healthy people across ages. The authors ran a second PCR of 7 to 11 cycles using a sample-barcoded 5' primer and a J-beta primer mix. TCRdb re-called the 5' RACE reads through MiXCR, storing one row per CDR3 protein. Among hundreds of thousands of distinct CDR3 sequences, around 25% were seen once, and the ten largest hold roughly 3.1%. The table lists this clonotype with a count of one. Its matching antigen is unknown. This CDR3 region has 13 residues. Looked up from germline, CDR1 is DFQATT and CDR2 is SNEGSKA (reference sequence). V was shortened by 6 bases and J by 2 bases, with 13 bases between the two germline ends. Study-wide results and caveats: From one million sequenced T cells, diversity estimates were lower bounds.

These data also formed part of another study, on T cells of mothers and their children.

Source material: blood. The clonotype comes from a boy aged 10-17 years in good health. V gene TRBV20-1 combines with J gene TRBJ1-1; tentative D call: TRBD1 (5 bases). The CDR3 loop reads CSALGVLNTEAFF. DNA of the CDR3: TGCAGTGCCCTAGGGGTCCTAAACACTGAAGCTTTCTTT.